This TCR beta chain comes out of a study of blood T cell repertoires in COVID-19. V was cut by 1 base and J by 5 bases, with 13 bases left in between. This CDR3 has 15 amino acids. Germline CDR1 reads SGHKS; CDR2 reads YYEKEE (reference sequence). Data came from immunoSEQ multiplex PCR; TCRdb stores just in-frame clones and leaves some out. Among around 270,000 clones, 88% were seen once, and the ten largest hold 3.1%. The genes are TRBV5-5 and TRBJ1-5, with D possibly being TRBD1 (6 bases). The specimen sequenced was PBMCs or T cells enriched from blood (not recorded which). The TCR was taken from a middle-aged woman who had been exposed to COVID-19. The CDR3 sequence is CASSLFGGADQPQHF. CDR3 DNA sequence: TGTGCCAGCAGCTTGTTTGGGGGCGCCGATCAGCCCCAGCATTTT. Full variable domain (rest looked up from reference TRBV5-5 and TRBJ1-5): DAGVTQSPTHLIKTRGQQVTLRCSPISGHKSVSWYQQVLGQGPQFIFQYYEKEERGRGNFPDRFSARQFPNYSSELNVNALLLGDSALYLCASSLFGGADQPQHFGDGTRLSIL.